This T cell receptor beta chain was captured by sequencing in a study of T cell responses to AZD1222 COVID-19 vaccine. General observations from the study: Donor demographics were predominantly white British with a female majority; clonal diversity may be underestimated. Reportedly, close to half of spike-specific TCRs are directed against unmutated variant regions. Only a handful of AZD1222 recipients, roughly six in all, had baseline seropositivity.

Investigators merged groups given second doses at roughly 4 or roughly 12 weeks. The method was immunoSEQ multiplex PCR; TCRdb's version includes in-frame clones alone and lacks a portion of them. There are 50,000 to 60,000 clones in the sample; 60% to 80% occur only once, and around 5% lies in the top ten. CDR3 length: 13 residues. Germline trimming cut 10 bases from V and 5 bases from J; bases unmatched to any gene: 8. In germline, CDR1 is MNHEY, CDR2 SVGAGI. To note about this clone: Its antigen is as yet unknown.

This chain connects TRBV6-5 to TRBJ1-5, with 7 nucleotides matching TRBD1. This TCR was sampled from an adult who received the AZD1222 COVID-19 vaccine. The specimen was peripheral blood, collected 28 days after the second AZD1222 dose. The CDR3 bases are TGTGCCACCTCAGGGGGTCGGGATCAGCCCCAGCATTTT. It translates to CATSGGRDQPQHF.